This is a list of T cell receptor beta chains from one sample in a study of OX40 agonist ivuxolimab in advanced cancers. Sequencing used immunoSEQ multiplex PCR; TCRdb keeps in-frame clones, though not all of them. This table holds 50,000 to 65,000 clones, over 75% found once. The starting material was CD4+ or CD8+ T cells sorted from blood, obtained in a trial of the OX40 agonist ivuxolimab. The receptors were sampled from an adult with an advanced solid tumor such as melanoma, head and neck, liver or kidney cancer. Each CDR3 is given with its conserved first and last residue. Fields, in order: CDR3 protein, CDR3 DNA, J gene, V gene, D gene, clone size. D genes are given only for firm matches. Size tells how often a clone was seen (once, few, many) or the class of an expanded clone, and some rows leave it out.

CDR3 protein: CASSLVWGAGANVLTF
CDR3 DNA: TGCGCCAGCAGCTTGGTATGGGGGGCCGGGGCCAACGTCCTGACTTTC
J gene: TRBJ2-6
V gene: TRBV5-1
D gene: .
clone size: .

CDR3 protein: CASSPLQGFTGELFF
CDR3 DNA: TGTGCCAGCAGTCCGTTACAGGGTTTCACCGGGGAGCTGTTTTTT
J gene: TRBJ2-2
V gene: TRBV6-5
D gene: .
clone size: .

CDR3 protein: CASSHNKGYTF
CDR3 DNA: TGTGCCAGCAGCCATAATAAGGGCTACACCTTC
J gene: TRBJ1-2
V gene: TRBV4-2
D gene: .
clone size: few

CDR3 protein: CASTYDGYEQFF
CDR3 DNA: TGTGCCAGCACCTATGACGGCTATGAGCAGTTCTTC
J gene: TRBJ2-1
V gene: TRBV11-3
D gene: .
clone size: .

CDR3 protein: CASSPGQDYGYTF
CDR3 DNA: TGCGCCAGCAGTCCCGGACAGGATTATGGCTACACCTTC
J gene: TRBJ1-2
V gene: TRBV4-3
D gene: TRBD1
clone size: .

CDR3 protein: CASSFTRTGGAGELFF
CDR3 DNA: TGTGCCAGCAGTTTCACCCGGACAGGGGGGGCCGGGGAGCTGTTTTTT
J gene: TRBJ2-2
V gene: TRBV28
D gene: TRBD1
clone size: .

CDR3 protein: CASGVYEQYF
CDR3 DNA: TGTGCCAGCGGGGTCTACGAGCAGTACTTC
J gene: TRBJ2-7
V gene: TRBV6-5
D gene: .
clone size: .

CDR3 protein: CASSIDVSGANVLTF
CDR3 DNA: TGTGCCAGTAGTATAGACGTCTCTGGGGCCAACGTCCTGACTTTC
J gene: TRBJ2-6
V gene: TRBV19
D gene: .
clone size: .

CDR3 protein: CASSPEGRLNTGELFF
CDR3 DNA: TGTGCCAGCAGCCCGGAGGGCAGGTTGAACACCGGGGAGCTGTTTTTT
J gene: TRBJ2-2
V gene: TRBV5-6
D gene: .
clone size: .

CDR3 protein: CASSHGTSGANEQFF
CDR3 DNA: TGTGCCAGCAGCCATGGGACTAGCGGGGCCAATGAGCAGTTCTTC
J gene: TRBJ2-1
V gene: TRBV7-3
D gene: TRBD2
clone size: .

CDR3 protein: CASSSEQETQYF
CDR3 DNA: TGTGCCAGCAGCTCAGAGCAAGAGACCCAGTACTTC
J gene: TRBJ2-5
V gene: TRBV28
D gene: .
clone size: .

CDR3 protein: CASSVDRGPYEQYF
CDR3 DNA: TGTGCCAGCAGCGTGGACAGGGGTCCCTACGAGCAGTACTTC
J gene: TRBJ2-7
V gene: TRBV5-6
D gene: TRBD1
clone size: .

CDR3 protein: CASSQDTLVNEQYF
CDR3 DNA: TGTGCCAGCAGCCAAGATACGTTGGTCAACGAGCAGTACTTC
J gene: TRBJ2-7
V gene: TRBV4-2
D gene: .
clone size: .

CDR3 protein: CATSLPQGAIGELFF
CDR3 DNA: TGTGCCACCTCACTTCCACAGGGGGCAATCGGGGAGCTGTTTTTT
J gene: TRBJ2-2
V gene: TRBV19
D gene: TRBD1
clone size: .

CDR3 protein: CASSQGPNRANYGYTF
CDR3 DNA: TGTGCCAGCAGCCAAGGGCCGAACCGGGCTAACTATGGCTACACCTTC
J gene: TRBJ1-2
V gene: TRBV14
D gene: .
clone size: .

CDR3 protein: CASSIEPGWNTGELFF
CDR3 DNA: TGTGCCAGTAGTATTGAGCCGGGGTGGAACACCGGGGAGCTGTTTTTT
J gene: TRBJ2-2
V gene: TRBV19
D gene: .
clone size: .

CDR3 protein: CASSLGLAGDNEQFF
CDR3 DNA: TGTGCCAGCAGTTTAGGACTAGCGGGAGACAATGAGCAGTTCTTC
J gene: TRBJ2-1
V gene: TRBV27
D gene: TRBD2
clone size: .

CDR3 protein: CASSTYYEQYF
CDR3 DNA: TGTGCCAGCAGTACCTACTACGAGCAGTACTTC
J gene: TRBJ2-7
V gene: TRBV28
D gene: .
clone size: .

CDR3 protein: CASSGLGSSHEQYF
CDR3 DNA: TGTGCCAGCAGCGGCCTCGGGAGTTCCCACGAGCAGTACTTC
J gene: TRBJ2-7
V gene: TRBV9
D gene: .
clone size: once

CDR3 protein: CSALAGLKGGEQYF
CDR3 DNA: TGCAGCGCACTAGCGGGACTTAAGGGGGGCGAGCAGTACTTC
J gene: TRBJ2-7
V gene: TRBV29-1
D gene: TRBD2
clone size: .

CDR3 protein: CASSLGDTLSSYNEQFF
CDR3 DNA: TGTGCCAGCAGCTTGGGCGACACCTTAAGCTCCTACAATGAGCAGTTCTTC
J gene: TRBJ2-1
V gene: TRBV7-8
D gene: .
clone size: .

CDR3 protein: CASSMNTEAFF
CDR3 DNA: TGTGCCAGTAGTATGAACACTGAAGCTTTCTTT
J gene: TRBJ1-1
V gene: TRBV19
D gene: .
clone size: .

CDR3 protein: CASSLNAWREGQNEQFF
CDR3 DNA: TGTGCCAGCAGCTTAAATGCTTGGCGGGAGGGCCAGAATGAGCAGTTCTTC
J gene: TRBJ2-1
V gene: TRBV7-9
D gene: TRBD2
clone size: .

CDR3 protein: CASSLAAGHTSSTDTQYF
CDR3 DNA: TGTGCCAGCAGTCTCGCAGCGGGACACACTTCTAGCACAGATACGCAGTATTTT
J gene: TRBJ2-3
V gene: TRBV28
D gene: .
clone size: .

CDR3 protein: CASSSGQGDTEAFF
CDR3 DNA: TGTGCCAGCAGTTCAGGACAGGGGGACACTGAAGCTTTCTTT
J gene: TRBJ1-1
V gene: TRBV6-6
D gene: TRBD1
clone size: few

CDR3 protein: CASSQDRGGVKYF
CDR3 DNA: TGCGCCAGCAGCCAAGATCGGGGGGGAGTAAAGTACTTC
J gene: TRBJ2-7
V gene: TRBV4-3
D gene: TRBD2
clone size: .

CDR3 protein: CASSPRPTLQETQYF
CDR3 DNA: TGTGCCAGCAGCCCTAGACCGACCCTCCAAGAGACCCAGTACTTC
J gene: TRBJ2-5
V gene: TRBV7-9
D gene: .
clone size: .

CDR3 protein: CASRPTGSQETQYF
CDR3 DNA: TGTGCCAGCAGGCCGACAGGGAGCCAAGAGACCCAGTACTTC
J gene: TRBJ2-5
V gene: TRBV28
D gene: TRBD1
clone size: .

CDR3 protein: CASSSPGAETQYF
CDR3 DNA: TGTGCCAGCAGCTCCCCGGGGGCAGAGACCCAGTACTTC
J gene: TRBJ2-5
V gene: TRBV5-6
D gene: .
clone size: .

CDR3 protein: CASSLENTIYF
CDR3 DNA: TGTGCCAGCAGCTTGGAAAACACCATATATTTT
J gene: TRBJ1-3
V gene: TRBV5-6
D gene: .
clone size: .

CDR3 protein: CASREVGQGLYEQYF
CDR3 DNA: TGTGCCAGCAGGGAGGTTGGTCAGGGTCTCTACGAGCAGTACTTC
J gene: TRBJ2-7
V gene: TRBV27
D gene: .
clone size: .

CDR3 protein: CASSSEYDLRATEAFF
CDR3 DNA: TGTGCCAGCAGCTCCGAATATGACCTCAGGGCCACTGAAGCTTTCTTT
J gene: TRBJ1-1
V gene: TRBV13
D gene: .
clone size: .

CDR3 protein: CASSLVSSWEQYF
CDR3 DNA: TGTGCCAGCAGCTTAGTGTCTTCTTGGGAGCAGTACTTC
J gene: TRBJ2-7
V gene: TRBV7-9
D gene: .
clone size: .

CDR3 protein: CASSLDAGTGVYEQYF
CDR3 DNA: TGTGCCAGCAGTTTGGACGCCGGGACAGGGGTGTACGAGCAGTACTTC
J gene: TRBJ2-7
V gene: TRBV27
D gene: TRBD1
clone size: .

CDR3 protein: CASSLLETNEKLFF
CDR3 DNA: TGTGCCAGCAGTTTACTCGAAACTAATGAAAAACTGTTTTTT
J gene: TRBJ1-4
V gene: TRBV28
D gene: .
clone size: .

CDR3 protein: CASSYSDEQFF
CDR3 DNA: TGTGCCAGCAGTTACAGTGATGAGCAGTTCTTC
J gene: TRBJ2-1
V gene: TRBV6-5
D gene: .
clone size: .

CDR3 protein: CASGETGLRIDTQYF
CDR3 DNA: TGTGCCAGCGGCGAAACGGGACTCCGCATAGATACGCAGTATTTT
J gene: TRBJ2-3
V gene: TRBV11-3
D gene: .
clone size: .

CDR3 protein: CATSRRNTEAFF
CDR3 DNA: TGTGCCACCAGCCGGAGGAACACTGAAGCTTTCTTT
J gene: TRBJ1-1
V gene: TRBV15
D gene: .
clone size: few

CDR3 protein: CASSLRGGPPNEQFF
CDR3 DNA: TGTGCCAGCAGCTTGCGAGGAGGGCCTCCCAATGAGCAGTTCTTC
J gene: TRBJ2-1
V gene: TRBV5-4
D gene: .
clone size: once

CDR3 protein: CASSQDGENYTF
CDR3 DNA: TGCGCCAGCAGCCAAGATGGGGAGAACTACACCTTC
J gene: TRBJ1-2
V gene: TRBV4-1
D gene: .
clone size: .

CDR3 protein: CSVVEGAGTEAFF
CDR3 DNA: TGCAGCGTTGTTGAGGGAGCGGGCACTGAAGCTTTCTTT
J gene: TRBJ1-1
V gene: TRBV29-1
D gene: .
clone size: .

CDR3 protein: CASSLSPEETQYF
CDR3 DNA: TGTGCCAGCAGCTTAAGCCCTGAGGAGACCCAGTACTTC
J gene: TRBJ2-5
V gene: TRBV7-9
D gene: .
clone size: .

CDR3 protein: CASSDLALSGANVLTF
CDR3 DNA: TGCGCCAGCAGTGATCTGGCCCTCTCTGGGGCCAACGTCCTGACTTTC
J gene: TRBJ2-6
V gene: TRBV10-2
D gene: .
clone size: once

CDR3 protein: CASSLGLAAGEQYF
CDR3 DNA: TGCGCCAGCAGCCTCGGACTAGCCGCGGGGGAGCAGTACTTC
J gene: TRBJ2-7
V gene: TRBV4-1
D gene: TRBD2
clone size: .

CDR3 protein: CASSLRGETYEQYF
CDR3 DNA: TGTGCCAGCAGTTTAAGGGGGGAGACCTACGAGCAGTACTTC
J gene: TRBJ2-7
V gene: TRBV28
D gene: .
clone size: .

CDR3 protein: CAGSLSSSSGNTIYF
CDR3 DNA: TGTGCCGGCAGTTTATCCAGTAGCTCTGGAAACACCATATATTTT
J gene: TRBJ1-3
V gene: TRBV27
D gene: .
clone size: .